The following is a TCR beta chain sequence with its context. Its matching antigen is unknown. Profiling relied on immunoSEQ multiplex PCR, and the TCRdb table lists in-frame clones only, not all of them. The top ten clones hold about 1.7% of a sample with 60,000 to 70,000 clones, 89% of them seen once. V shed 7 bases and J 3 bases; nucleotides not matched to a gene: 6. This CDR3 comprises 14 residues. Germline V gene data show CDR1 as MNHEY and CDR2 as SMNVEV (reference sequence). The data were taken from a study of graft-versus-host responses after intestinal transplantation. Turning to the study itself: Uniformly, recipients were administered anti-thymocyte globulin induction with subsequent tacrolimus and steroids for around three years.

Graft material was processed, releasing intraepithelial and lamina propria lymphocytes. The study, taken as a whole, reports: Recipient marrow contained GvH clones, some of which appeared first in ileum or blood.

The input for sequencing was ileum tissue, taken less than 400 days after transplant. The TCR was taken from a human patient who received an intestinal transplant, so some T cells may come from the graft donor. The rearrangement joins TRBV27 to TRBJ1-2; 9 nucleotides agree with TRBD1. The CDR3 here is CASMGQGTYYGYTF. The DNA of the CDR3 is TGTGCCAGCATGGGACAGGGAACTTACTATGGCTACACCTTC.